This is a list of T cell receptor beta chains from one sample in a study of control samples from healthy donors and cancer patients. Method: immunoSEQ multiplex PCR; TCRdb's copy keeps in-frame clones and lacks some. The sample records around 72,000 clones, roughly 82% being singletons. The sample was blood. Receptors were obtained from a man in his fifties in good health. CDR3s include the opening cysteine and the closing phenylalanine or tryptophan. D genes are given only for firm matches. Clone size is not always given. Where it is, it says once, few, many or a class for expanded clones.

V gene	D gene	J gene	clone size	CDR3 DNA	CDR3 protein
TRBV5-1	-	TRBJ1-5	-	TGCGCCAGCAGCTCGGACGGAGGCCACAATCAGCCCCAGCATTTT	CASSSDGGHNQPQHF
TRBV6-1	-	TRBJ2-7	-	TGTGCCAGCAGTGAATTCAGGGTTTACGAGCAGTACTTC	CASSEFRVYEQYF
TRBV5-1	TRBD2	TRBJ2-5	-	TGCGCCAGCAGCTTAGGAGCGGGAGGGCCCGGACAAGAGACCCAGTACTTC	CASSLGAGGPGQETQYF
TRBV6-5	-	TRBJ2-3	-	TGTGCCAGCAGTTACTTCGGGGACAGCACAGATACGCAGTATTTT	CASSYFGDSTDTQYF
TRBV15	TRBD1	TRBJ2-7	-	TGTGCCACCAGCAGCCAAGACAGGGTTCTCCACGAGCAGTACTTC	CATSSQDRVLHEQYF
TRBV5-1	-	TRBJ2-5	-	TGCGCCAGCAGCGGGGAAAGGGGTGGAGAGACCCAGTACTTC	CASSGERGGETQYF
TRBV7-9	-	TRBJ2-5	-	TGTGCCAGCAGACTTAGGGGGTACCAAGAGACCCAGTACTTC	CASRLRGYQETQYF
TRBV6-6	TRBD1	TRBJ2-7	-	TGTGCCAGCAGTGACAGGGCTTCCTACGAGCAGTACTTC	CASSDRASYEQYF
TRBV28	TRBD2	TRBJ2-1	-	TGTGCCAGCACCCCCGGGGGGGCTAATGGAAATGAGCAGTTCTTC	CASTPGGANGNEQFF
TRBV5-1	-	TRBJ1-4	-	TGCGCCAGCAGCTTGCAAGGAGGAGCAAATGAAAAACTGTTTTTT	CASSLQGGANEKLFF
TRBV7-2	TRBD1	TRBJ1-1	-	TGTGCCAGCAGTCAGGGGGGGCACACTGAAGCTTTCTTT	CASSQGGHTEAFF
TRBV5-6	TRBD1	TRBJ2-7	-	TGTGCCAGCAGCTTGAGGGACAGTCTTTACGAGCAGTACTTC	CASSLRDSLYEQYF
TRBV28	-	TRBJ2-2	-	TGTGCCAGCAGTTTGTCCGGGAAGACCGGGGAGCTGTTTTTT	CASSLSGKTGELFF
TRBV10-3	TRBD1	TRBJ2-5	once	TGTGCCATCAGCGAAACCGGGACAGGGGAATTGAAGACCCAGTACTTC	CAISETGTGELKTQYF
TRBV20-1	-	TRBJ2-7	-	TGCAGTGCTAGTAGTCTCCGGACCGCGGGCTCCTACGAGCAGTACTTC	CSASSLRTAGSYEQYF
TRBV11-2	-	TRBJ2-1	-	TGTGCCAGCAGCTTTAAACGATACTACAATGAGCAGTTCTTC	CASSFKRYYNEQFF
TRBV5-4	-	TRBJ2-7	-	TGTGCCAGCAGTGTCGGGGGCGAGTATTACAAGCAGTACTTC	CASSVGGEYYKQYF
TRBV5-4	TRBD1	TRBJ2-7	-	TGTGCCAGCAGCTTGGATCGGGACAGGGGCTACGAGCAGTACTTC	CASSLDRDRGYEQYF
TRBV9	-	TRBJ1-4	-	TGTGCCAGCAGCGTGGGCCTAACGGAAAAACTGTTTTTT	CASSVGLTEKLFF
TRBV19	TRBD1	TRBJ2-1	once	TGTGCCAGTAGTATAGATGGACAGGGGGCGGGTGAGCAGTTCTTC	CASSIDGQGAGEQFF
TRBV2	-	TRBJ2-1	-	TGTGCCAGCAGTGAAGCGGGTAACCTTCTGTCCTACAATGAGCAGTTCTTC	CASSEAGNLLSYNEQFF
TRBV3-1/TRBV3-2	-	TRBJ1-1	-	TGTGCCAGCAGCCGGGGGGCAGGGCCGGCCACTGAAGCTTTCTTT	CASSRGAGPATEAFF
TRBV27	-	TRBJ1-4	-	TGTGCCAGCAGTTTAAACCTGGGTGGTAATGAAAAACTGTTTTTT	CASSLNLGGNEKLFF
TRBV24-1	TRBD1	TRBJ1-5	-	TGTGCCACCAGTGATTCGCTCCAGGGGGCGACGCAGCCCCAGCATTTT	CATSDSLQGATQPQHF
TRBV11-3	TRBD1	TRBJ2-7	once	TGTGCCAGCACCGGACAGGGTCTGGGTGAGCAGTACTTC	CASTGQGLGEQYF
TRBV5-7	TRBD2	TRBJ2-7	-	TGTGCCAGCCTGTATAGCGGGAGTATCTCCGAGCAGTACTTC	CASLYSGSISEQYF
TRBV5-1	TRBD2	TRBJ2-2	-	TGCGCCAGCAGCAGGGGACTAGCGGGAGGTACAACGAACACCGGGGAGCTGTTTTTT	CASSRGLAGGTTNTGELFF
TRBV9	-	TRBJ1-4	-	TGTGCCAGCAGCTCCCGGCCGGGACCTAATGAAAAACTGTTTTTT	CASSSRPGPNEKLFF
TRBV14	TRBD1	TRBJ2-3	-	TGTGCCAGCAGGACAGGGATTAGCACAGATACGCAGTATTTT	CASRTGISTDTQYF
TRBV6-2/TRBV6-3	TRBD1	TRBJ1-5	-	TGTGCCAGCAGTTACAGATTGACAGGGAAAAGCAATCAGCCCCAGCATTTT	CASSYRLTGKSNQPQHF
TRBV6-2/TRBV6-3	TRBD2	TRBJ2-1	-	TGTGCCAGCAGTCCCCCTAGCGGGATAAAGAATGAGCAGTTCTTC	CASSPPSGIKNEQFF
TRBV27	-	TRBJ2-3	-	TGTGCCAGCACTCTAAAGGCTGGGGGGCACACAGATACGCAGTATTTT	CASTLKAGGHTDTQYF
TRBV7-8	TRBD1	TRBJ2-3	once	TGTGCCAGCAGCCCACAGGGGGGTAGTACAGATACGCAGTATTTT	CASSPQGGSTDTQYF
TRBV18	-	TRBJ2-1	-	TGTGCCAGCTCACCACCGGGTAGACCCTCCTACAATGAGCAGTTCTTC	CASSPPGRPSYNEQFF
TRBV5-6	-	TRBJ1-3	-	TGTGCCAGCAGCCCGTCGGGCTCTGGAAACACCATATATTTT	CASSPSGSGNTIYF
TRBV30	-	TRBJ2-1	-	TGTGCCTGGAGTGTACGTACCACAGGGAAACCTAGCTCCTACAATGAGCAGTTCTTC	CAWSVRTTGKPSSYNEQFF
TRBV6-6	TRBD2	TRBJ2-1	-	TGTGCCAGCAGTTACTCTAGCGGGCAATACAATGAGCAGTTCTTC	CASSYSSGQYNEQFF
TRBV7-9	-	TRBJ2-5	-	TGTGCCAGCAGCTTAGTTGCCCAAGAGACCCAGTACTTC	CASSLVAQETQYF
TRBV15	TRBD1	TRBJ2-3	-	TGTGCCACCAGCAGAGGTCGACAGGGAGGCACAGATACGCAGTATTTT	CATSRGRQGGTDTQYF
TRBV11-2	-	TRBJ2-7	once	TGTGCCAGCAGCTTAGACTCCTCCTACGAGCAGTACTTC	CASSLDSSYEQYF
TRBV19	-	TRBJ1-1	-	TGTGCCAGTAACCCCTCGTTGAACACTGAAGCTTTCTTT	CASNPSLNTEAFF
TRBV30	-	TRBJ1-3	-	TGTGCCTGGAACCCTTGGGGGACCACTGGAAACACCATATATTTT	CAWNPWGTTGNTIYF
TRBV18	-	TRBJ2-3	-	TGTGCCAGCTCACAGGGAGCAGATACGCAGTATTTT	CASSQGADTQYF
TRBV5-4	TRBD2	TRBJ2-2	-	TGTGCCAGCAGCTTGGCTAGCGGGAGTGGGTACACCGGGGAGCTGTTTTTT	CASSLASGSGYTGELFF
TRBV19	-	TRBJ1-6	few	TGTGCCAGTAGCGAGCGAAATTCACCCCTCCACTTT	CASSERNSPLHF
TRBV6-1	TRBD2	TRBJ2-5	once	TGTGCCAGCAGTACCTCGCGGGAGTCGGAGACCCAGTACTTC	CASSTSRESETQYF
TRBV29-1	TRBD1	TRBJ1-2	-	TGCAGCGTTGGGTACAGGGGGGATAACTATGGCTACACCTTC	CSVGYRGDNYGYTF
TRBV6-5	TRBD2	TRBJ2-3	-	TGTGCCAGCAGTCGACTAGCGGCAGATACGCAGTATTTT	CASSRLAADTQYF
TRBV15	-	TRBJ2-2	-	TGTGCCACCAGCAGAGGAGGCCACATTAAGGGCACCGGGGAGCTGTTTTTT	CATSRGGHIKGTGELFF
TRBV11-1	-	TRBJ2-7	-	TGTGCCAGCAGCTTAAATCGCGGCAGCGCCTACGAGCAGTACTTC	CASSLNRGSAYEQYF
TRBV7-6	-	TRBJ2-7	-	TGTGCCAGCAGCGAAAGTTCCGCCCTAGTTCCCTACGAGCAGTACTTC	CASSESSALVPYEQYF